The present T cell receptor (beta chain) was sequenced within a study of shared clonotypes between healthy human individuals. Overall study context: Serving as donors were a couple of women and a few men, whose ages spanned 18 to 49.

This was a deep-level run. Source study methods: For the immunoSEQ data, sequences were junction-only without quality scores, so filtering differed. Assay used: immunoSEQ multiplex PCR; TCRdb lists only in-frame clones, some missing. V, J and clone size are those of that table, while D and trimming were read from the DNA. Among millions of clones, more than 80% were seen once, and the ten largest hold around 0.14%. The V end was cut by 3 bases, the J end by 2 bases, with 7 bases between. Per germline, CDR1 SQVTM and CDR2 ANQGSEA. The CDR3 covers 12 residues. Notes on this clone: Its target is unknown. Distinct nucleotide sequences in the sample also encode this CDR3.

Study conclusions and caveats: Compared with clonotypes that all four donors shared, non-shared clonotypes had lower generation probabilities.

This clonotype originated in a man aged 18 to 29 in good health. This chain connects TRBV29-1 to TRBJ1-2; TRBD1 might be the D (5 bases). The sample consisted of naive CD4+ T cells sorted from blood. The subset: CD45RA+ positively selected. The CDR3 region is CSVEEGNYGYTF. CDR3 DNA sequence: TGCAGCGTTGAGGAGGGGAACTATGGCTACACCTTC.